This TCR beta chain was sequenced during a study of CD8 T cells in ankylosing spondylitis. In regard to this clonotype: Its specificity is unknown.

Regarding the study as a whole: A CD8+ phenotype characterized the disease-linked clones, which were relatively rare in peripheral blood.

Generation of TCR beta libraries employed quantitative 5'-RACE incorporating molecular barcodes. Each CDR3 protein gets one entry after TCRdb re-called the 5' RACE reads with MiXCR. The data hold approximately 210,000 distinct CDR3 sequences, with around 13% observed a single time. The source of this sequence is a male donor with ankylosing spondylitis or in good health (not recorded which). The sequenced sample consisted of blood, either unsorted or a sorted T cell fraction (not recorded which).

The CDR3 loop reads CASRSWEGETQYF. The CDR3 coding sequence is TGTGCCAGCAGGTCGTGGGAAGGGGAGACCCAGTACTTC. J is TRBJ2-5 and V is TRBV12-3 or TRBV12-4, with D unclear. V lost 6 bases and J 5 bases, leaving 13 bases between the germline ends. CDR3 length equals 13 residues.